The subject of this entry is one T cell receptor (beta chain). Clones were sequenced by immunoSEQ multiplex PCR, and TCRdb holds only the in-frame ones, with some missing. The data show millions of clones, approximately 95% seen once. The CDR3 has 12 amino acids. Trimming removed 5 bases at V and 7 bases at J, with 8 bases between. Germline V lookup: CDR1 SGHTA, CDR2 FQGNSA. The data were obtained in a study of shared clonotypes between healthy human individuals. Sequencing was performed on naive CD4+ T cells from PBMCs. Indicated subset: CD45RA+ positively selected. The V call is TRBV7-2, the J call TRBJ2-2; the D is unclear. This receptor was obtained from a man in his late teens or twenties in good health. Some clones in this sample may be carry-over from other donors' samples. CDR3 residues: CASSPSLGELFF. In nucleotides, the CDR3 is TGTGCCAGCAGCCCCAGTCTCGGGGAGCTGTTTTTT.